This TCR beta chain comes out of a study of tumor-infiltrating lymphocytes in primary liver carcinoma. Study summary: Maximum tumor diameters ranged from roughly 4 to 11 cm, stage T1-T3 N0M0. Findings of the study overall: Just around 7-25% of top clones spanned all five tumor regions. In tumor-adjacent and tumor-blood pairs, overlap was lower than in tumor region pairs.

The CDR3 length is 13 residues. Germline V gene lookup returns CDR1 SQVTM and CDR2 ANQGSEA. Notes on this clonotype: Its matching antigen is unknown. The junction does not match germline at one end; this may be a read error.

Priming with a constant-region primer yielded TCR beta cDNA from 450 to 600 ng total RNA. Sequencing libraries for TCR beta derived from three nested multiplex PCR rounds that used slightly modified ARM-PCR. With TRBV1-TRBV30 forward primers and a C-beta reverse primer, the first two PCR rounds were run for roughly 9 cycles each. MiXCR, applied by TCRdb to the multiplex PCR reads, yields one record per CDR3 protein. The data hold 80,000 or so distinct CDR3 sequences, with about 64% observed a single time. Extraction of RNA together with DNA used roughly 20-33 mg of unsorted bulk tissue. Treatment of the patients' primary liver carcinoma consisted of surgical resection.

The sequenced sample was liver tumor tissue from sampling region 4. Subset in this sample: tumor region T4, right-lateral pole. The sequence was collected from a woman aged 60-75 years with primary liver carcinoma and hepatitis B virus infection. The chain couples TRBV29-1 to TRBJ1-2, with 8 positions matching TRBD1. For the CDR3, the DNA is TGCAGCGTTGCGCAGGGGGCAAAGGATGGTTACACCTTC. Residues: CSVAQGAKDGYTF.